The clone carrying this TCR beta chain was observed a handful of times. No antigen is known for it. This sample stems from a study of OX40 agonist ivuxolimab in advanced cancers. The overall study: Eligibility rules accepted prior anti-PD-1, anti-PD-L1 or anti-CTLA-4 therapy, and 35% to 45% had some.

Study observations and caveats: The authors also found low normalized T-cell clonal expansion in some nonresponders. The authors did not determine the antigen specificity of the expanded peripheral T cells.

Germline V gene sequence: CDR1 GTSNPN, CDR2 SVGIG (reference sequence). Trimming shortened V by 2 bases and J by 1 base, and 6 bases separated the two germline ends. This CDR3 has 13 amino acids. Sequencing was performed with immunoSEQ multiplex PCR; in TCRdb, only in-frame clones are kept and a portion is missing. Of 42,000 or so clones listed, under 90% are singletons. The sequencing here drew on CD4+ or CD8+ T cells sorted from blood, taken in a trial of the OX40 agonist ivuxolimab. This clonotype originated in an adult with an advanced solid tumor such as melanoma, head and neck, liver or kidney cancer. V and J are TRBV30 and TRBJ1-5, with a tentative D call TRBD1 (5 bases). CDR3 bases: TGTGCCTGGAGTTGGGACAGCAATCAGCCCCAGCATTTT. Protein product: CAWSWDSNQPQHF.